These T cell receptor beta chains were read from a single sample in a study of shared clonotypes between healthy human individuals. Only in-frame clones appear in the TCRdb table, and some are missing; sequencing was by immunoSEQ multiplex PCR. The sample lists more than 2 million clones, just under 95% seen once, with around 1.8% in the top ten. Input material: naive CD8+ T cells from PBMCs. The receptors derive from a man between 18 and 29 years old in good health. Some clones in this sample may be carry-over from other donors' samples. Each CDR3 is given with its conserved first and last residue. The order of the fields is clone size, J gene, D gene, V gene, CDR3 DNA, CDR3 protein. The D gene is left open where the match is weak. Clone size appears in some rows only: once, few, many, or a class for an expanded clone.

NA	TRBJ1-5	NA	TRBV19	TGTGCCAGTAGTATTCGGTCAGGGACAATTTCTAGCAATCAGCCCCAGCATTTT	CASSIRSGTISSNQPQHF
NA	TRBJ2-7	NA	TRBV6-5	TGTGCCAGCAGTTACCCAGTTACCGGCGAGCAGTACTTC	CASSYPVTGEQYF
NA	TRBJ1-1	TRBD1	TRBV5-1	TGCGCCAGCAGCTGGGGACAGGCGTGGAACACTGAAGCTTTCTTT	CASSWGQAWNTEAFF
NA	TRBJ2-1	TRBD1	TRBV7-9	TGTGCCAGCAGCTCACATGGGACAGGGGGTTACAATGAGCAGTTCTTC	CASSSHGTGGYNEQFF
NA	TRBJ2-7	TRBD2	TRBV28	TGTGCCAGCAGTTTATTGGGACTAGCGGGAGGCGGTGAGCAGTACTTC	CASSLLGLAGGGEQYF
NA	TRBJ2-7	NA	TRBV13	TGTGCCAGCAGCTTAGAAGGCAGGGCCATTAGAGAGCAGTACTTC	CASSLEGRAIREQYF
NA	TRBJ2-6	TRBD1	TRBV19	TGTGCCAGTAGTATTGACAGGGGCTCTGGGGCCAACGTCCTGACTTTC	CASSIDRGSGANVLTF
NA	TRBJ2-1	NA	TRBV7-8	TGTGCCAGCAGCTTAGCCGAGTGGTCCGGCGGGGCTCAGTTCTTC	CASSLAEWSGGAQFF
NA	TRBJ2-4	NA	TRBV5-6	TGTGCCAGCACCCGTTATGCCAAAAACATTCAGTACTTC	CASTRYAKNIQYF
NA	TRBJ2-7	TRBD1	TRBV19	TGTGCCAGTAGTATAGAATGGGGAACAGGGGGAAAATACGAGCAGTACTTC	CASSIEWGTGGKYEQYF
NA	TRBJ1-1	TRBD1	TRBV5-1	TGCGCCAGCACCCCGACAGGGGATGCTGAAGCTTTCTTT	CASTPTGDAEAFF
few	TRBJ1-5	NA	TRBV5-5	TGTGCCAGCAGCTTGGGGGATCAGGGCAATCAGCCCCAGCATTTT	CASSLGDQGNQPQHF
NA	TRBJ2-1	TRBD2	TRBV27	TGTGCCAGCAGTTCTAGGACTAGCGGGACCTCCTACAATGAGCAGTTCTTC	CASSSRTSGTSYNEQFF
once	TRBJ1-1	TRBD1	TRBV9	TGTGCCAGCAGGGAAGGGGGCAGTATGAACACTGAAGCTTTCTTT	CASREGGSMNTEAFF
NA	TRBJ2-1	NA	TRBV4-3	TGCGCCAGCAGCCAGGGGTGGGGGACGGGGCCATACAATGAGCAGTTCTTC	CASSQGWGTGPYNEQFF
NA	TRBJ2-1	TRBD1	TRBV27	TGTGCCAGCAGTCTGGACAGGAGCTCCTACAATGAGCAGTTCTTC	CASSLDRSSYNEQFF
NA	TRBJ2-2	TRBD2	TRBV4-1	TGCGCCAGCAGCAGACTAGCGGGAGATACCGGGGAGCTGTTTTTT	CASSRLAGDTGELFF
NA	TRBJ1-1	NA	TRBV5-4	TGTGCCAGCAGCTTTGGTCGGCACCAAGGTGGGGCTGAAGCTTTCTTT	CASSFGRHQGGAEAFF
NA	TRBJ2-7	TRBD2	TRBV11-2	TGTGCCAGCAGCCTAAGCGGGGTCTACGAGCAGTACTTC	CASSLSGVYEQYF
NA	TRBJ2-2	TRBD1	TRBV6-1	TGTGCCAGCAGGACCGGGACAGTGAACACCGGGGAGCTGTTTTTT	CASRTGTVNTGELFF
NA	TRBJ1-1	NA	TRBV27	TGTGCCAGCAGTTTAGGGCCTGCATATAACACTGAAGCTTTCTTT	CASSLGPAYNTEAFF
NA	TRBJ2-1	NA	TRBV7-9	TGTGCCAGCAGCTTGGTAGGGGATGAGCAGTTCTTC	CASSLVGDEQFF
NA	TRBJ2-7	TRBD2	TRBV29-1	TGCAGCGCCAGGGGGGGACTAGCTTACGAGCAGTACTTC	CSARGGLAYEQYF
NA	TRBJ2-1	NA	TRBV7-9	TGTGCCAGCAGTTTCGCCCCGGGCAATGAGCAGTTCTTC	CASSFAPGNEQFF
NA	TRBJ2-3	NA	TRBV7-9	TGTGCCAGCAGCTATATGCCGGCAGATACGCAGTATTTT	CASSYMPADTQYF
NA	TRBJ1-5	TRBD1	TRBV15	TGTGCCACCAGCGCGAGGACAGGGAATCAGCCCCAGCATTTT	CATSARTGNQPQHF
NA	TRBJ1-2	NA	TRBV2	TGTGCCAGCAGTGAGGAGTTCTACACCTTC	CASSEEFYTF
NA	TRBJ1-5	NA	TRBV28	TGTGCCAGCAGTTTCGGTGGTTATAGCAATCAGCCCCAGCATTTT	CASSFGGYSNQPQHF
NA	TRBJ2-1	TRBD2	TRBV4-2	TGTGCCAGCAGCCAAGATAGGGCTAGCGGGAGGGTGGGGAATGAGCAGTTCTTC	CASSQDRASGRVGNEQFF